This TCR beta chain was sequenced for a study of cytomegalovirus exposure and HLA in healthy donors. About the research overall: Of the donors genotyped, about 390 in all, less than 90% fell in the Caucasian-associated ancestry cluster.

PCR employed 60 Vbeta and 13 Jbeta primers. Sequencing was performed with immunoSEQ multiplex PCR; in TCRdb, only in-frame clones are kept and a portion is missing. This sample contains approximately 61,000 clones. V lost 1 base to trimming and J lost 0 bases, with 9 bases between them. Per germline, CDR1 MGHRA and CDR2 YSYEKL. The CDR3 consists of 16 residues. Concerning this clone itself: The antigen remains unidentified.

Findings and caveats of the study: TCR beta chains associated with HLA were, in a later analysis, more clonally expanded than equally common others. For presence/absence analyses, sequencing depth was assumed to be roughly uniform across donors. DRB1 showed the most TCR associations and HLA-C the fewest in a later analysis, as rates varied by HLA locus.

The rearrangement links TRBV4-1 to TRBJ2-2; the D is unclear. The source material was PBMCs. The TCR originated in a young woman in good health and CMV-seronegative. CDR3 sequence reads: CASSQVWASNTGELFF. CDR3 sequence (DNA): TGCGCCAGCAGCCAAGTTTGGGCCTCGAACACCGGGGAGCTGTTTTTT.